Presented here are 20 T cell receptor beta chains from one specimen sequenced in a study of blood T cell repertoires in COVID-19. The data were produced by immunoSEQ multiplex PCR, yet TCRdb's version contains in-frame clones alone and is incomplete. The table shows approximately 300,000 clones, with approximately 88% occurring only once. Source material: PBMCs or T cells enriched from blood (not recorded which). The receptors come from a man aged 60 to 75 who had recovered from COVID-19.

The chain has TRBV21-1 and TRBJ2-3; the DNA was not compared with TRBD2, the D call given in the table. TRBV21-1 is a recognized pseudogene. This CDR3 has 22 amino acids. The CDR3 is CASSKVSKRSPTSGLSTDTQYF. In nucleotides, the CDR3 is TGTGCCAGCAGCAAAGTCTCGAAGAGGTCCCCCACTAGCGGGCTTAGCACAGATACGCAGTATTTT.

J is TRBJ2-3 and V is TRBV6-5, with 7 bases matching TRBD1. There are 15 residues in the CDR3. The germline V gene has CDR1 MNHEY and CDR2 SVGAGI. V shed 2 bases and J 0 bases; nucleotides not matched to a gene: 2. CDR3 loop: CASSYRGRSTDTQYF. The CDR3 coding sequence is TGTGCCAGCAGTTACAGGGGGCGCAGCACAGATACGCAGTATTTT.

The J gene is TRBJ2-5, the V gene TRBV5-1; 7 positions agree with TRBD1. Germline values: CDR1 SGHRS, CDR2 YFSETQ. The V segment lost 0 bases and the J segment 4 bases; nucleotides outside the gene matches: 3. CDR3 length: 14 residues. This CDR3 is CASSLVDRVETQYF. The CDR3, as DNA: TGCGCCAGCAGCTTGGTTGACAGGGTAGAGACCCAGTACTTC.

The chain carries TRBV7-2 and TRBJ1-6; D possibly corresponds to TRBD1 (5 bases). Germline-derived CDR1 and CDR2 are SGHTA and FQGNSA. This CDR3 has 15 residues. V lost 1 base and J 10 bases, leaving 14 bases between the germline ends. CDR3 sequence: CASSLVGRVGSPLHF. CDR3 nucleotide sequence: TGTGCCAGCAGCTTAGTCGGCAGGGTGGGGTCACCCCTCCACTTT.

The chain carries TRBV27 and TRBJ1-6; D uncertain. CDR3 length: 12 residues. Germline values: CDR1 MNHEY, CDR2 SMNVEV (reference sequence). Trimming shortened V by 2 bases and J by 8 bases, and 4 bases separated the two germline ends. The CDR3 sequence: CASSLRDSPLHF. The CDR3 DNA follows: TGTGCCAGCAGTTTAAGAGATTCACCCCTCCACTTT.

This chain links TRBV6-1 with TRBJ1-6; D is possibly TRBD1 (6 bases). The germline CDR1 and CDR2 sequences are MNHNS and SASEGT. The CDR3 sequence is 14 residues long. V was clipped by 1 base and J by 8 bases, with 9 bases between them. CDR3 protein: CASSEVGGYSPLHF. The CDR3 nucleotides read TGTGCCAGCAGTGAAGTAGGGGGATATTCACCCCTCCACTTT.

The rearrangement uses TRBV5-6 and TRBJ1-2; 8 bases match TRBD1. This CDR3 spans 13 amino acids. The V gene end was trimmed by 4 bases and the J gene end by 3 bases; junction bases not matched to a gene: 2. The V gene's germline CDR1 is SGHDT and CDR2 YYEEEE. CDR3 bases: TGTGCCAGCAGCCAGGACAGGGACTATGGCTACACCTTC. The encoded protein is CASSQDRDYGYTF.

The chain couples TRBV4-1 to TRBJ2-7, with D possibly TRBD1 on 6 matching bases. With 4 bases removed from V and 2 bases from J, the gap between germline ends came to 12 bases. Germline V lookup: CDR1 MGHRA, CDR2 YSYEKL. The CDR3 length is 14 residues. In nucleotides, the CDR3 is TGCGCCAGCAGCCCGGGACAACCACCCTACGAGCAGTACTTC. Residues: CASSPGQPPYEQYF.

This chain uses TRBV11-2 with TRBJ2-5; maybe TRBD1 (6 bases). Germline V lookup: CDR1 SGHAT, CDR2 FQNNGV. Trimming shortened V by 3 bases and J by 5 bases, and 13 bases separated the two germline ends. The CDR3 contains 14 residues. CDR3 sequence reads: CASSLGPTGETQYF. In DNA, the CDR3 is TGTGCCAGCAGCTTGGGTCCGACAGGCGAGACCCAGTACTTC.

The chain couples TRBV30 to TRBJ1-3; D remains ambiguous. The V end was cut by 0 bases, the J end by 2 bases, with 11 bases between. The CDR3 length is 15 residues. Germline CDR1 and CDR2: GTSNPN and SVGIG (reference sequence). DNA for the CDR3: TGTGCCTGGAGTGTATCCGGGAGGGCTGGAAACACCATATATTTT. Translating it yields CAWSVSGRAGNTIYF.

The chain recombines TRBV5-5 with TRBJ2-7; the match to TRBD2 covers 10 bases. This CDR3 has 16 amino acids. Trimming cost V 4 bases and J 4 bases; bases outside gene matches: 11. Germline CDR1 SGHKS, CDR2 YYEKEE (reference sequence). DNA of the CDR3: TGTGCCAGCAGCCGGGAGCCGACTAGCGGGCGATACGAGCAGTACTTC. This encodes CASSREPTSGRYEQYF.

The chain couples TRBV6-5 to TRBJ1-5; 10 bases fit TRBD1. CDR3 length: 14 residues. CDR1 MNHEY and CDR2 SVGAGI come from the germline V gene. V lost 4 bases and J lost 6; bases outside the gene matches: 3. The CDR3 protein is CASSLGTGAQPQHF. CDR3 in DNA: TGTGCCAGCAGTTTGGGGACAGGGGCTCAGCCCCAGCATTTT.

The chain recombines TRBV6-1 with TRBJ1-2; 7 bases match TRBD1. The CDR3 contains 15 residues. J was trimmed by 4 bases and V by 1 base; bases with no gene match: 6. Germline loops: CDR1 MNHNS, CDR2 SASEGT. CDR3 bases: TGTGCCAGCAGTGAAGTTCACAGGGGAGGCTATGGCTACACCTTC. Amino acids: CASSEVHRGGYGYTF.

The chain recombines TRBV13 with TRBJ2-1; TRBD1 matches 10 bases. The CDR3 loop spans 15 amino acids. The ends lost 10 bases at V and 5 bases at J; junction bases unmatched: 11. CDR1 and CDR2 (germline): PRHDT, FYEKMQ (reference sequence). This CDR3 reads CAIPGQGNGHNEQFF. The CDR3 coding sequence is TGTGCCATCCCGGGACAGGGGAATGGTCACAATGAGCAGTTCTTC.

The chain joins TRBV5-1 to TRBJ2-1; 9 bases agree with TRBD1. CDR3 length equals 15 residues. Germline values: CDR1 SGHRS, CDR2 YFSETQ. Trimming cost V 3 bases and J 4 bases; bases outside gene matches: 5. CDR3 coding DNA: TGCGCCAGCAGCTGGGCGGGACAGGGATACAATGAGCAGTTCTTC. It is translated as CASSWAGQGYNEQFF.

This sequence joins TRBV19 and TRBJ2-7, with 12 bases lining up with TRBD2. J gave up 0 bases and V 4 bases, and 4 bases lay outside the gene matches. The germline gives CDR1 LNHDA, CDR2 SQIVND (reference sequence). The CDR3 totals 16 residues. Here the CDR3 reads CASSRGLAGPSYEQYF. CDR3 DNA sequence: TGTGCCAGTAGTAGAGGACTAGCGGGACCCTCCTACGAGCAGTACTTC. The entire variable domain, with the rest obtained from reference TRBV19 and TRBJ2-7, is as follows: DGGITQSPKYLFRKEGQNVTLSCEQNLNHDAMYWYRQDPGQGLRLIYYSQIVNDFQKGDIAEGYSVSREKKESFPLTVTSAQKNPTAFYLCASSRGLAGPSYEQYFGPGTRLTVT.

This rearrangement joins TRBV28 to TRBJ2-3, with a weak D call TRBD2 (5 bases). Trimming took 7 bases from V and 5 from J, leaving 7 bases between them. CDR1 is MDHEN and CDR2 is SYDVKM in the germline V gene. This CDR3 comprises 11 residues. The CDR3: CASTGGDTQYF. The CDR3 bases are TGTGCCAGCACTGGAGGAGATACGCAGTATTTT.

In its sample, this clone was seen once. The chain joins TRBV5-6 to TRBJ2-5, with 8 bases aligning to TRBD1. The germline CDR1 and CDR2 sequences are SGHDT and YYEEEE. The CDR3 extends over 13 amino acids. J lost 5 bases, V lost 5 bases, and 5 bases had no gene match. The CDR3 sequence: CASSYGQGETQYF. The CDR3 DNA sequence: TGTGCCAGCAGTTATGGACAGGGTGAGACCCAGTACTTC.

The chain has TRBV4-1 and TRBJ1-4, with unresolved D. Germline V gives CDR1 MGHRA, CDR2 YSYEKL. Deletions cut 1 base from V and 8 bases from J, with 11 bases between. This CDR3 has 14 residues. CDR3: CASSQGPTGEKLFF. The DNA of the CDR3 is TGCGCCAGCAGCCAAGGACCTACCGGGGAAAAACTGTTTTTT.

To note about this clone: The sample contains more than one DNA sequence encoding this CDR3. The V gene is TRBV15, the J gene TRBJ1-5, with TRBD1 matching 8 bases. Unmatched junction bases numbered 5, after V lost 0 bases and J lost 4 bases. The CDR3 sequence is 16 residues long. Per the germline V gene, CDR1 is LNHNV and CDR2 is YYDKDF (reference sequence). The CDR3 sequence: CATSRDLGTGNQPQHF. The CDR3 coding sequence is TGTGCCACCAGCAGAGATTTGGGGACAGGTAATCAGCCCCAGCATTTT. Full variable domain (remainder filled in from reference TRBV15 and TRBJ1-5): DAMVIQNPRYQVTQFGKPVTLSCSQTLNHNVMYWYQQKSSQAPKLLFHYYDKDFNNEADTPDNFQSRRPNTSFCFLDIRSPGLGDTAMYLCATSRDLGTGNQPQHFGDGTRLSIL.